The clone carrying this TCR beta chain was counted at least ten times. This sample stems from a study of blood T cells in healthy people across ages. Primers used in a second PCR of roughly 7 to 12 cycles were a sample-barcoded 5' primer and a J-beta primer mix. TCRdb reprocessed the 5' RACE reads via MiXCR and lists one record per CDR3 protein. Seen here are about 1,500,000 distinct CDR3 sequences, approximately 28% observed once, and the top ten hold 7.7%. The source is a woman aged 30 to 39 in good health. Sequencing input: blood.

CDR3 sequence (DNA): TGTGCCAGCAGTGTCCTAGCTGGGAGTCCAGATACGCAGTATTTT. It codes for CASSVLAGSPDTQYF. The V call is TRBV27, the J call TRBJ2-3; a weak D match, TRBD2 (5 bases). V shed 5 bases and J shed 4 bases, with 16 bases lying between them. Germline CDR1 and CDR2: MNHEY and SMNVEV (reference sequence). This CDR3 has 15 amino acids.